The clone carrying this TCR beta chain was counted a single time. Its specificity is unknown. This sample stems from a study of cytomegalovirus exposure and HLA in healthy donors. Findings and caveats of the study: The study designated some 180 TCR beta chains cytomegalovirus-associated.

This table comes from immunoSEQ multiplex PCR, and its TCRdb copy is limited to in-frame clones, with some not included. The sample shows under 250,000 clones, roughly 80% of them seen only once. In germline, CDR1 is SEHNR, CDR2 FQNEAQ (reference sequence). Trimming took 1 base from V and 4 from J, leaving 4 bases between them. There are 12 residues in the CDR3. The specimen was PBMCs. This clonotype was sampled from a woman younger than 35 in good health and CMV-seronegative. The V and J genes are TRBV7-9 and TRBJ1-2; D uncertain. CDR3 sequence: CASSLDSYGYTF. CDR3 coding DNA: TGTGCCAGCAGCTTAGACAGCTATGGCTACACCTTC.